These 17 T cell receptor beta chains were all obtained from the same sample, sequenced in a study of blood T cell repertoires in COVID-19. The data were produced by immunoSEQ multiplex PCR, yet TCRdb's version contains in-frame clones alone and is incomplete. The profile shows more than 250,000 clones, under 90% of them singletons. Specimen: PBMCs or T cells enriched from blood (not recorded which). The receptor set was obtained from a woman between 18 and 29 years old who had recovered from COVID-19.

This rearrangement joins TRBV6-5 to TRBJ1-2, with D perhaps TRBD1 (6 bases). Trimming pared 6 bases from V and 2 bases from J, leaving 10 bases between. Germline V lookup: CDR1 MNHEY, CDR2 SVGAGI. This CDR3 is 13 amino acids long. CDR3: CASRDTGNYGYTF. CDR3 nucleotides: TGTGCCAGCAGGGACACAGGGAACTATGGCTACACCTTC.

The gene calls are TRBV11-2 and TRBJ1-3; D uncertain. The CDR3 has 16 residues. Germline assignment: CDR1 SGHAT and CDR2 FQNNGV. V was clipped by 3 bases and J by 0 bases, with 12 bases between them. The CDR3 spells CASSFAQLSSGNTIYF. For the CDR3, the DNA is TGTGCCAGCAGCTTTGCACAGCTGAGCTCTGGAAACACCATATATTTT. The full variable domain, in which reference TRBV11-2 and TRBJ1-3 provide the parts outside the CDR3, is EAGVAQSPRYKIIEKRQSVAFWCNPISGHATLYWYQQILGQGPKLLIQFQNNGVVDDSQLPKDRFSAERLKGVDSTLKIQPAKLEDSAVYLCASSFAQLSSGNTIYFGEGSWLTVV.

This chain connects TRBV24-1 to TRBJ2-7; possible D gene TRBD2, 6 bases. Trimming pared 3 bases from V and 6 bases from J, leaving 17 bases between. The CDR3 consists of 15 residues. Germline V gives CDR1 KGHDR, CDR2 SFDVKD. CDR3 region: CATSDPAAGNGEQYF. CDR3 sequence (DNA): TGTGCCACCAGTGATCCGGCGGCGGGGAACGGCGAGCAGTACTTC.

The chain joins TRBV28 to TRBJ2-5, with D tentatively TRBD1 (6 bases). V dropped 5 bases and J dropped 7 bases, with 17 bases sitting between them. Germline CDR1 MDHEN, CDR2 SYDVKM. This CDR3 contains 14 residues. CDR3 nucleotide sequence: TGTGCCAGCAGTCCAGGGGCGAGGAAGGTGACCCAGTACTTC. Protein: CASSPGARKVTQYF.

The V and J genes are TRBV14 and TRBJ2-7; 9 nucleotides agree with TRBD1. Germline loops: CDR1 SGHDN, CDR2 FVKESK. V lost 2 bases and J lost 4; bases outside the gene matches: 12. This CDR3 spans 17 amino acids. The CDR3 DNA follows: TGTGCCAGCAGCCAATTCGTCGGGACAGGGTTGGGGTACGAGCAGTACTTC. It encodes CASSQFVGTGLGYEQYF.

This clone was recorded at least ten times. This chain joins TRBV2 and TRBJ2-4, with 8 bases identical to TRBD1. Germline lookup yields CDR1 SNHLY and CDR2 FYNNEI. This CDR3 comprises 15 residues. The J segment lost 7 bases and the V segment lost 1 base, leaving 6 bases of the junction unmatched. CDR3 amino acids: CASSEGQGAGNIQYF. The CDR3 DNA reads TGTGCCAGCAGTGAAGGGCAGGGGGCAGGGAACATTCAGTACTTC.

This sequence joins TRBV14 and TRBJ1-1; perhaps TRBD1 as D (5 bases). The CDR3 length is 16 residues. V was pared by 3 bases and J by 4 bases, with 18 bases between. Germline loops: CDR1 SGHDN, CDR2 FVKESK. CDR3 DNA: TGTGCCAGCAGCCAGTCCCCCGGAAGGGGTAGCACTGAAGCTTTCTTT. Translating it yields CASSQSPGRGSTEAFF.

In this sample, this clone turned up once. The V gene is TRBV5-4, the J gene TRBJ1-1, with TRBD1 matching 8 bases. V dropped 4 bases and J dropped 0; count of bases not matched to a gene: 11. The CDR3 is 17 residues long. CDR1 is SGHNT, CDR2 YYREEE, per germline (reference sequence). The CDR3 DNA sequence: TGTGCCAGCAGCCTTCCGGGACAGGTTAGCATGAACACTGAAGCTTTCTTT. Translated: CASSLPGQVSMNTEAFF.

The CDR3 sequence: CASSQELAPNRRKWETQYF. DNA of the CDR3: TGTGCCAGCAGCCAAGAACTAGCGCCAAACCGGAGGAAGTGGGAGACCCAGTACTTC. This chain connects TRBV3-1 (or the pseudogene TRBV3-2) to TRBJ2-5; 7 bases are shared with TRBD2. Germline trimming cut 0 bases from V and 5 bases from J; bases unmatched to any gene: 18. CDR1 and CDR2 from the germline V gene are LGHDT and YNNKEL (reference sequence). The CDR3 consists of 19 residues.

The V and J genes are TRBV28 and TRBJ2-7; TRBD2 aligns across 11 bases. From germline, CDR1 is MDHEN and CDR2 SYDVKM. V was pared by 2 bases and J by 6 bases, with 0 bases of the junction left unmatched. The CDR3 is made up of 13 amino acids. The CDR3, as DNA: TGTGCCAGCAGTTTACTAGCGGGAGGCGAGCAGTACTTC. Encoded protein: CASSLLAGGEQYF.

This chain connects TRBV24-1 to TRBJ2-3; D not certain. Germline values: CDR1 KGHDR, CDR2 SFDVKD. CDR3 length: 15 residues. V shed 3 bases and J shed 1 base, with 10 bases lying between them. The CDR3 coding sequence is TGTGCCACCAGTGATCCACTACTCGGCACAGATACGCAGTATTTT. Protein sequence: CATSDPLLGTDTQYF.

V gene TRBV4-1 combines with J gene TRBJ1-3; 7 nucleotides line up with TRBD1. This CDR3 has 14 amino acids. Germline-derived CDR1 and CDR2 are MGHRA and YSYEKL. Trimming removed 4 bases from V and 1 base from J; junction bases left unmatched: 1. CDR3 sequence (DNA): TGCGCCAGCAGCCTGACAGGGTCTGGAAACACCATATATTTT. This codes for CASSLTGSGNTIYF.

The chain has TRBV12-3 or TRBV12-4 and TRBJ2-1, with 10 bases fitting TRBD2. Germline trimming cut 6 bases from V and 12 bases from J; bases unmatched to any gene: 8. The CDR3 covers 13 residues. CDR3: CASRPSVAGGQFF. The DNA for the CDR3 is TGTGCCAGCAGGCCTTCAGTAGCGGGGGGGCAGTTCTTC.

This chain connects TRBV7-9 to TRBJ2-5; tentative D call: TRBD1 (5 bases). Trimming took 3 bases from V and 5 from J, leaving 28 bases between them. CDR1 SEHNR and CDR2 FQNEAQ come from the germline V gene (reference sequence). This CDR3 is 19 amino acids long. The CDR3 region is CASSFKLTDRGTPGETQYF. DNA for the CDR3: TGTGCCAGCAGCTTTAAGCTGACAGACCGAGGCACCCCCGGGGAGACCCAGTACTTC. The full variable domain, its missing parts supplied by reference TRBV7-9 and TRBJ2-5, is DTGVSQNPRHKITKRGQNVTFRCDPISEHNRLYWYRQTLGQGPEFLTYFQNEAQLEKSRLLSDRFSAERPKGSFSTLEIQRTEQGDSAMYLCASSFKLTDRGTPGETQYFGPGTRLLVL.

CDR3 region: CASSSSGRYEQYF. For the CDR3, the DNA is TGTGCCAGCAGCTCGAGTGGGAGGTACGAGCAGTACTTC. The J gene is TRBJ2-7, the V gene TRBV27; tentatively, D is TRBD2 (6 bases). Trimming shortened V by 6 bases and J by 4 bases, and 13 bases separated the two germline ends. Germline values: CDR1 MNHEY, CDR2 SMNVEV (reference sequence). The CDR3 is made up of 13 amino acids.

The CDR3 loop is CASSLVSARNTEAFF. CDR3 DNA sequence: TGTGCCAGCAGCTTGGTTAGTGCTAGGAACACTGAAGCTTTCTTT. The V gene is TRBV5-6, the J gene TRBJ1-1; D remains unclear. Trimming removed 0 bases at V and 1 base at J, with 10 bases between. The CDR3 is made up of 15 amino acids. Germline assignment: CDR1 SGHDT and CDR2 YYEEEE.

This rearrangement joins TRBV5-5 to TRBJ2-5; 8 nucleotides match TRBD1. The germline V gene encodes CDR1 SGHKS and CDR2 YYEKEE (reference sequence). V shed 2 bases and J 4 bases; nucleotides not matched to a gene: 7. This CDR3 region has 15 residues. CDR3 nucleotide sequence: TGTGCCAGCAGCTTCTCCAGGGGGCTGCCAGAGACCCAGTACTTC. This codes for CASSFSRGLPETQYF.